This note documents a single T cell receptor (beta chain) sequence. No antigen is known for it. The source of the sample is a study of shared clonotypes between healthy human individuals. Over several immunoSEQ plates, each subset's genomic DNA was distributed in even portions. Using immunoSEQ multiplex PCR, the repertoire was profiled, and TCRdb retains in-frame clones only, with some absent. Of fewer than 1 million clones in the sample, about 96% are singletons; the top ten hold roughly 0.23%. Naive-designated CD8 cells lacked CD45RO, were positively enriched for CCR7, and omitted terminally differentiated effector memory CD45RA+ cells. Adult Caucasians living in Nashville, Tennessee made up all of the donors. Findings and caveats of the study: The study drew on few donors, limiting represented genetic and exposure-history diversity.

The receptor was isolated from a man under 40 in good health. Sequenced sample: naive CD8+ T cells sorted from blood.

CDR3 loop: CASSPGGLASSYEQYF. CDR3 nucleotides: TGTGCCAGCAGCCCCGGGGGACTAGCGTCCTCCTACGAGCAGTACTTC. This chain links TRBV27 with TRBJ2-7, with 10 bases fitting TRBD2. CDR3 length: 16 residues. The trim removed 6 bases at V and 0 bases at J, leaving 8 bases unmatched. Looked up from germline, CDR1 is MNHEY and CDR2 is SMNVEV (reference sequence).